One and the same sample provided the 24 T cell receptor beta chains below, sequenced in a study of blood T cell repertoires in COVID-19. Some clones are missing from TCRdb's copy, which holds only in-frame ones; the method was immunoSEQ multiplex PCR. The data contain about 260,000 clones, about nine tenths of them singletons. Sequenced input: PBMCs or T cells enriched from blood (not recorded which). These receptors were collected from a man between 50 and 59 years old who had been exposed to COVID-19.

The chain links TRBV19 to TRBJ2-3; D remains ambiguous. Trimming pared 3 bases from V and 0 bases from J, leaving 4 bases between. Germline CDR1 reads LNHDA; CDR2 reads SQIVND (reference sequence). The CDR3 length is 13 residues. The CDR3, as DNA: TGTGCCAGTAGTATTCCTAGCACAGATACGCAGTATTTT. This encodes CASSIPSTDTQYF.

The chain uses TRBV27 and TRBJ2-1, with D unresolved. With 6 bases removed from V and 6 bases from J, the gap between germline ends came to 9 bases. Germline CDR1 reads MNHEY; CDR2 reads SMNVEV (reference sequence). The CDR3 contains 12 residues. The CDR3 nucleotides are TGTGCCAGCAGGCTCGGGTTCAATGAGCAGTTCTTC. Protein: CASRLGFNEQFF.

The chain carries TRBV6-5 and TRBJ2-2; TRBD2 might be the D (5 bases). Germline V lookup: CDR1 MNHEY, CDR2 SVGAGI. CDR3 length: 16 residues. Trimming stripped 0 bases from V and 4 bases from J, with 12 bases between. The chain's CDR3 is CASSYSIDYLTGELFF. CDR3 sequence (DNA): TGTGCCAGCAGTTACTCGATAGACTACCTCACCGGGGAGCTGTTTTTT.

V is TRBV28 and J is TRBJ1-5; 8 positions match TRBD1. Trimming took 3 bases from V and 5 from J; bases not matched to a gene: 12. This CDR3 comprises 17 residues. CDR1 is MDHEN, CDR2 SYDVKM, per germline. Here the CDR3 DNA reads TGTGCCAGCAGTTTTTTCAGGACAGGGTTGTCTCATCAGCCCCAGCATTTT. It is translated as CASSFFRTGLSHQPQHF. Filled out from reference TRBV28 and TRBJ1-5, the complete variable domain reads DVKVTQSSRYLVKRTGEKVFLECVQDMDHENMFWYRQDPGLGLRLIYFSYDVKMKEKGDIPEGYSVSREKKERFSLILESASTNQTSMYLCASSFFRTGLSHQPQHFGDGTRLSIL.

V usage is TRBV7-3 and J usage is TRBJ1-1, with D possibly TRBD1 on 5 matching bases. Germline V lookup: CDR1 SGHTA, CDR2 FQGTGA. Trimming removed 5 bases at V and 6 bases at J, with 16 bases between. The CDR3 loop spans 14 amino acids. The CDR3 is CASSRGVWGAEAFF. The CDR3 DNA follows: TGTGCCAGCAGCCGCGGTGTTTGGGGGGCTGAAGCTTTCTTT.

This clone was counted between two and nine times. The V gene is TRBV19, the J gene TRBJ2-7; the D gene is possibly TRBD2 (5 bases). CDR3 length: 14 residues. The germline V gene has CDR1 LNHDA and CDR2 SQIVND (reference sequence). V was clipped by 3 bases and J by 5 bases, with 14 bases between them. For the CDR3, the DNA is TGTGCCAGTAGTATGACTATCGCCAACCACGAGCAGTACGTC. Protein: CASSMTIANHEQYV.

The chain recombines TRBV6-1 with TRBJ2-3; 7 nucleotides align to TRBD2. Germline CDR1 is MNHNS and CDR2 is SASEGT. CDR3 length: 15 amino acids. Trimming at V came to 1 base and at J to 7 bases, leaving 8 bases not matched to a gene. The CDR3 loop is CASSEGGRVGNTQYF. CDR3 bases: TGTGCCAGCAGTGAAGGGGGGAGGGTAGGTAATACGCAGTATTTT.

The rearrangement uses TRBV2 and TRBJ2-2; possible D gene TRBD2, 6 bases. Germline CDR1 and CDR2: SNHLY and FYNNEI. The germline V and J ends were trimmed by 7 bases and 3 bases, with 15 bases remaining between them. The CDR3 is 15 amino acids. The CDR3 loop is CASIIGGEYTGELFF. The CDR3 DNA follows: TGTGCCAGCATAATCGGCGGGGAATACACCGGGGAGCTGTTTTTT.

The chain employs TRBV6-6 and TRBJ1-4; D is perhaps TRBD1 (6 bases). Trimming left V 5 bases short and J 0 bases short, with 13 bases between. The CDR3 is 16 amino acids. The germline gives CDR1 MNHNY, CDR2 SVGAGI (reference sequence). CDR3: CASSRGQHTTNEKLFF. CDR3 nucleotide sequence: TGTGCCAGCAGTCGAGGACAGCATACAACTAATGAAAAACTGTTTTTT.

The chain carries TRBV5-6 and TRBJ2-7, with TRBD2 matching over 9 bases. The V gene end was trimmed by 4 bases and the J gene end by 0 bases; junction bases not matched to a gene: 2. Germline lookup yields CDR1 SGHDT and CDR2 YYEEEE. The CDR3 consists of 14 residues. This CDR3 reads CASSISGSSYEQYV. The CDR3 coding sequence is TGTGCCAGCAGCATTAGCGGGAGCTCCTACGAGCAGTACGTC.

The DNA of the CDR3 is TGTGCCAGCACTAATGCGGGCGAGGAGACCCAGTACTTC. This codes for CASTNAGEETQYF. V and J are TRBV6-6 and TRBJ2-5; D possibly corresponds to TRBD2 (5 bases). The germline gives CDR1 MNHNY, CDR2 SVGAGI (reference sequence). This CDR3 spans 13 amino acids. The V end was cut by 7 bases, the J end by 5 bases, with 14 bases between.

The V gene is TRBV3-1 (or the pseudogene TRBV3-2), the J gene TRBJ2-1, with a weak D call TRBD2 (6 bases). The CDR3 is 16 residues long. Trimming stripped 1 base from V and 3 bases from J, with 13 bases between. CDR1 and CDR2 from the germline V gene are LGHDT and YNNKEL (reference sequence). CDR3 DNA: TGTGCCAGCAGCCAAGGCTGGGACTCAGACTACAATGAGCAGTTCTTC. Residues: CASSQGWDSDYNEQFF.

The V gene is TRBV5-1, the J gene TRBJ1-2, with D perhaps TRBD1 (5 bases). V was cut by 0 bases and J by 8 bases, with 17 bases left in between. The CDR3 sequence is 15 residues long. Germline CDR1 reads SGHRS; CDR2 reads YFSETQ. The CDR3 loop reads CASSLVSTPDSGYTF. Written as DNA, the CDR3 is TGCGCCAGCAGCTTGGTCAGTACTCCCGACAGCGGCTACACCTTC.

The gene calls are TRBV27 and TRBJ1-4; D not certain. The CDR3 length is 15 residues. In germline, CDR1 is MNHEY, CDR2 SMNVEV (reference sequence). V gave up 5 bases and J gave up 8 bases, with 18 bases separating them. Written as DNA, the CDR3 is TGTGCCAGCAGTCTAATACAGCAGAGCGGGGAAAAACTGTTTTTT. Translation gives CASSLIQQSGEKLFF.

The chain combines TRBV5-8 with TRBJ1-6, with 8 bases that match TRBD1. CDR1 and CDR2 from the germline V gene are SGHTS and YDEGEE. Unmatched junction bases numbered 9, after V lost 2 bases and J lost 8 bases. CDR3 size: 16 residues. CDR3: CASSFRGRGGDSPLHF. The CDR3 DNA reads TGTGCCAGCAGCTTCAGGGGGCGCGGTGGAGATTCACCCCTCCACTTT. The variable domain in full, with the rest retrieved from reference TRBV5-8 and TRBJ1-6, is EAGVTQSPTHLIKTRGQQATLRCSPISGHTSVYWYQQALGLGLQFLLWYDEGEERNRGNFPPRFSGRQFPNYSSELNVNALELEDSALYLCASSFRGRGGDSPLHFGNGTRLTVT.

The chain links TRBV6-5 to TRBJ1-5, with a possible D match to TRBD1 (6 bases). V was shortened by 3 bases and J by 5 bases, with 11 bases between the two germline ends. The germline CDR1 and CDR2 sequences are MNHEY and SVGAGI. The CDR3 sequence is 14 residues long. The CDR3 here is CASSYNSGDQPQHF. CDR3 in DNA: TGTGCCAGCAGTTATAATTCAGGGGATCAGCCCCAGCATTTT.

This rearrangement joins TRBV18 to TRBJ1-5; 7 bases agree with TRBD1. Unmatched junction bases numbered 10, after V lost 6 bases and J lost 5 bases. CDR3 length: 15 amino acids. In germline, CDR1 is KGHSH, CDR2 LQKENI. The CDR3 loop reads CASSPTTGADQPQHF. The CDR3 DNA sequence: TGTGCCAGCTCGCCGACCACAGGGGCGGATCAGCCCCAGCATTTT.

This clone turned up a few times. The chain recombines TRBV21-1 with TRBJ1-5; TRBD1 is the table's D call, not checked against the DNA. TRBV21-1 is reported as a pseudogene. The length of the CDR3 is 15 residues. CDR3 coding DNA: TGTGCCAGCAGCAAGGGGCAGGGCCCGAATCAGCCCCAGCATTTT. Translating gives CASSKGQGPNQPQHF.

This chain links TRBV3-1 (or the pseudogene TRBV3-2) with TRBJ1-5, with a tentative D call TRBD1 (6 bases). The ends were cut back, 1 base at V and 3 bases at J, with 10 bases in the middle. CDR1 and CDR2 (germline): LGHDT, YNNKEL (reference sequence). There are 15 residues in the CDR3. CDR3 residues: CASSQGTVVNQPQHF. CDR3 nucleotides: TGTGCCAGCAGCCAAGGGACAGTAGTCAATCAGCCCCAGCATTTT.

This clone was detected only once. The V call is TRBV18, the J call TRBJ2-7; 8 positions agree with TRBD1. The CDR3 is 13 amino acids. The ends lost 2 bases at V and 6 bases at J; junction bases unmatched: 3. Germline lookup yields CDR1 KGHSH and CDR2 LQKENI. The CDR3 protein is CASSPRTGLEQYF. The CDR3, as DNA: TGTGCCAGCTCACCAAGGACAGGGCTCGAGCAGTACTTC.

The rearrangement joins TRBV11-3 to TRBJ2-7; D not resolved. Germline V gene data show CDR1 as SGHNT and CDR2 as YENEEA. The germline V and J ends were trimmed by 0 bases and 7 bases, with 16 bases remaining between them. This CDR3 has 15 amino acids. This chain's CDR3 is CASSLDLTPTQEQYV. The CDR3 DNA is TGTGCCAGCAGCTTAGATTTAACTCCCACACAGGAGCAGTACGTC.

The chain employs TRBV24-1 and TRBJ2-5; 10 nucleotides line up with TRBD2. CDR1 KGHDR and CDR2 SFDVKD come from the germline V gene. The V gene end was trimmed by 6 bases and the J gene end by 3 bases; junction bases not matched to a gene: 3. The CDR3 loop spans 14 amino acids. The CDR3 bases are TGTGCCACCAGTCCTAGCGGGAGAGAAGAGACCCAGTACTTC. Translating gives CATSPSGREETQYF.

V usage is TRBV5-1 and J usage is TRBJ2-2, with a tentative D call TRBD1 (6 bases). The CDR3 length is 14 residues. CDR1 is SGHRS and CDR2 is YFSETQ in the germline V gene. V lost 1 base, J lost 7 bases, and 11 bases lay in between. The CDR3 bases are TGCGCCAGCAGCTTGCAGGGGCCGATCGGGGAGCTGTTTTTT. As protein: CASSLQGPIGELFF. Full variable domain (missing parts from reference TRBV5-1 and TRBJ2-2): KAGVTQTPRYLIKTRGQQVTLSCSPISGHRSVSWYQQTPGQGLQFLFEYFSETQRNKGNFPGRFSGRQFSNSRSEMNVSTLELGDSALYLCASSLQGPIGELFFGEGSRLTVL.

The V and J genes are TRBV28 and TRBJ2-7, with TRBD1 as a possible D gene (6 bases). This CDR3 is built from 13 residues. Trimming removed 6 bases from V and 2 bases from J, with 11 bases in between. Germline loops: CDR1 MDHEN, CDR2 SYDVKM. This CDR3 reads CASSQDRAYEQYV. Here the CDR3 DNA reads TGTGCCAGCAGCCAGGACAGAGCCTACGAGCAGTACGTC.